These 27 T cell receptor beta chains share one sample of origin, sequenced in a study of post-analysis software for immune sequencing data (dated by TCRdb to about 2015). What the research found in general, with its limitations: Patients showed significantly higher frequencies than controls for roughly five TRBV segments, among them TRBV5-6, TRBV5-1 and TRBV20-1.

The library was produced with PCR. The instrument given in TCRdb is Illumina HiSeq 2500. Unique molecular identifiers were incorporated into TCR beta cDNA libraries to reduce PCR and sequencing biases. The public reads were quality trimmed at Q25 with fastp and then assembled into clones with MiXCR by TCRdb, keeping productive beta chains. Every CDR3 protein is listed once, alongside the most common genes and DNA of its rows. For this sample there are 500,000 to 600,000 distinct CDR3 sequences; 44% appear just once. The ten largest clones capture around 1.7% of the sample. Antigens for these TCRs are unknown. Material: blood. Every receptor here comes from a girl aged 5-17 years with multiple sclerosis.

The J gene is TRBJ2-5, the V gene TRBV12-3 or TRBV12-4; possibly TRBD2 for D (5 bases). The end of the DNA fits TRBJ2-7 better, so the J call may be wrong. The CDR3 contains 16 residues. CDR3 DNA: TGTGCCAGCAGTTTTCCGTCGGAGGATTCTCGTTACGAGCAGTACTTC. Translation gives CASSFPSEDSRYEQYF.

This clonotype has just a few counts. The chain's CDR3 is CSARDSRRPQETQYF. As DNA, the CDR3 is TGCAGTGCTAGAGATTCACGCAGACCCCAAGAGACCCAGTACTTC. J is TRBJ2-5 and V is TRBV20-1; D call uncertain. The length of the CDR3 is 15 residues. CDR1 and CDR2 (germline): DFQATT, SNEGSKA (reference sequence). V lost 0 bases to trimming and J lost 1 base, with 12 bases between them.

The rearrangement uses TRBV12-3 or TRBV12-4 and TRBJ2-1, with 12 nucleotides matching TRBD2. The CDR3 is 13 amino acids. The V segment lost 6 bases and the J segment 12 bases; nucleotides outside the gene matches: 6. CDR3 in amino acids: CASRWTSGVGQFF. DNA for the CDR3: TGTGCCAGCAGATGGACTAGCGGGGTGGGGCAGTTCTTC.

The rearrangement uses TRBV5-1 and TRBJ2-1; TRBD1 aligns across 7 bases. The CDR3 has 13 residues. V lost 5 bases to trimming and J lost 8 bases; unmatched junction nucleotides: 7. Germline V gives CDR1 SGHRS, CDR2 YFSETQ. CDR3 protein: CASRDRRGDEQFF. The CDR3 nucleotides read TGCGCCAGCAGGGACAGGCGAGGCGATGAGCAGTTCTTC.

The rearrangement links TRBV20-1 to TRBJ1-2; D might be TRBD1 (5 bases). CDR1 DFQATT and CDR2 SNEGSKA come from the germline V gene (reference sequence). V gave up 0 bases and J gave up 2 bases, with 19 bases separating them. This CDR3 is 17 amino acids long. The CDR3 DNA follows: TGCAGTGCTAGAGACTCGACAGCTTCGAAAGTGAACTATGGCTACACCTTC. It translates to CSARDSTASKVNYGYTF.

There are a few counts of this clonotype. The rearrangement uses TRBV20-1 and TRBJ2-1; D is perhaps TRBD2 (6 bases). The CDR3 sequence is 14 residues long. Germline V gives CDR1 DFQATT, CDR2 SNEGSKA (reference sequence). V was trimmed by 0 bases and J by 5 bases, leaving 11 bases between them. The DNA for the CDR3 is TGCAGTGCTAGAGAAAGGTTAGCGGACAATGAGCAGTTCTTC. Translating it yields CSARERLADNEQFF.

This clonotype was observed a few times. The CDR3 DNA sequence: TGTGCCAGCAGTCCGACAGGGCTCGAGACCCAGTACTTC. This translates into CASSPTGLETQYF. The genes are TRBV6-4 and TRBJ2-5; 7 bases align to TRBD1. Germline trimming cut 5 bases from V and 5 bases from J; bases unmatched to any gene: 5. The length of the CDR3 is 13 residues. Looked up from germline, CDR1 is MRHNA and CDR2 is SNTAGT.

This rearrangement joins TRBV12-3 or TRBV12-4 to TRBJ2-1; the D gene is possibly TRBD2 (6 bases). V was cut by 10 bases and J by 3 bases, with 16 bases left in between. This CDR3 comprises 14 residues. The CDR3 sequence is CANSWGVLYNEQFF. CDR3 DNA sequence: TGTGCCAACAGCTGGGGGGTTCTCTACAATGAGCAGTTCTTC.

This clonotype was detected only a few times. The chain recombines TRBV5-1 with TRBJ2-5, with TRBD1 identical over 9 bases. This CDR3 is built from 16 residues. Losses at the gene ends were 5 bases for V and 1 base for J; bases not matched to a gene: 9. Germline V gene data show CDR1 as SGHRS and CDR2 as YFSETQ. The CDR3 DNA is TGCGCCAGCAGTTCGCTCGGGGACAGGGTCCAAGAGACCCAGTACTTC. Its translation: CASSSLGDRVQETQYF.

This clonotype has just a few counts. The genes are TRBV7-9 and TRBJ1-5; D unresolved. CDR3 length: 14 amino acids. From germline, CDR1 is SEHNR and CDR2 FQNEAQ (reference sequence). The V end lost 6 bases, the J end lost 5 bases, and 14 bases lay between the germline ends. The CDR3 is CASSLTGYYQPQHF. The DNA for the CDR3 is TGTGCCAGCAGTTTAACCGGATACTATCAGCCCCAGCATTTT.

The chain carries TRBV20-1 and TRBJ2-5, with a tentative D call TRBD1 (5 bases). The germline CDR1 and CDR2 sequences are DFQATT and SNEGSKA (reference sequence). Trimming took 0 bases from V and 9 from J, leaving 17 bases between them. There are 14 residues in the CDR3. The CDR3 is CSARDETFMGPQYF. The CDR3 coding sequence is TGCAGTGCTAGAGACGAGACTTTCATGGGGCCCCAGTACTTC.

This clonotype turned up a few times. The genes are TRBV29-1 and TRBJ2-6; D ambiguous. Trimming shortened V by 7 bases and J by 1 base, and 5 bases separated the two germline ends. This CDR3 contains 12 residues. Germline V gives CDR1 SQVTM, CDR2 ANQGSEA. The CDR3 coding sequence is TGCAGCGCTAGGTCTGGGGCCAACGTCCTGACTTTC. Translated: CSARSGANVLTF.

The chain combines TRBV5-5 with TRBJ2-7; tentative D call: TRBD2 (6 bases). The germline V and J ends were trimmed by 0 bases and 7 bases, with 14 bases remaining between them. The CDR3 is 14 residues long. Looked up from germline, CDR1 is SGHKS and CDR2 is YYEKEE (reference sequence). CDR3 bases: TGTGCCAGCAGCTTGGTGGGCCGGGGGATGGAGCAGTACTTC. Its protein is CASSLVGRGMEQYF.

The CDR3 loop reads CSADRPASVYNEQFF. CDR3 coding DNA: TGCAGTGCCGATCGACCGGCTAGCGTCTACAATGAGCAGTTCTTC. The chain links TRBV20-1 to TRBJ2-1, with a weak D call TRBD2 (6 bases). CDR3 size: 15 residues. Germline V gene sequence: CDR1 DFQATT, CDR2 SNEGSKA (reference sequence). V lost 6 bases and J 3 bases, leaving 18 bases between the germline ends.

This clonotype was counted only a few times. The rearrangement uses TRBV4-2 and TRBJ2-1; D might be TRBD2 (6 bases). The CDR3 is made up of 14 amino acids. Germline V lookup: CDR1 LGHNA, CDR2 YNFKEQ. V gave up 8 bases and J gave up 8 bases, with 19 bases separating them. DNA for the CDR3: TGTGCCAGCTCCTCGACTGGCTGGGAGGATGAGCAGTTCTTC. Translating gives CASSSTGWEDEQFF.

This chain connects TRBV3-1 to TRBJ2-3; no clear D gene. Germline assignment: CDR1 LGHDT and CDR2 YNNKEL (reference sequence). With 1 base removed from V and 3 bases from J, the gap between germline ends came to 8 bases. The CDR3 contains 14 residues. In DNA, the CDR3 is TGTGCCAGCAGCCAAGGGCCTGCAACAGATACGCAGTATTTT. This encodes CASSQGPATDTQYF.

This clonotype turned up a few times. The V and J genes are TRBV6-4 and TRBJ2-3, with D hard to call. Between the trimmed V and J ends, which lost 0 bases and 1 base, there was a span of 11 bases. Germline V gives CDR1 MRHNA, CDR2 SNTAGT. The CDR3 sequence is 16 residues long. In DNA form, the CDR3 reads TGTGCCAGCAGTGACTCAGGCTTTCGAGGCACAGATACGCAGTATTTT. Translation gives CASSDSGFRGTDTQYF.

This clonotype was recorded at least ten times. The chain employs TRBV24-1 and TRBJ2-1, with 13 bases matching TRBD2. This CDR3 comprises 16 residues. Germline CDR1 reads KGHDR; CDR2 reads SFDVKD. The ends lost 2 bases at V and 7 bases at J; junction bases unmatched: 4. CDR3 protein: CATSDSGTSGANEQFF. In DNA form, the CDR3 reads TGTGCCACCAGTGATTCCGGGACTAGCGGGGCGAATGAGCAGTTCTTC.

The CDR3 sequence: CAISGTYDYEQYF. The CDR3 bases are TGTGCCATCAGTGGGACATACGATTACGAGCAGTACTTC. The rearrangement links TRBV10-3 to TRBJ2-7, with D tentatively TRBD1 (5 bases). Germline CDR1 ENHRY, CDR2 SYGVKD. V dropped 4 bases and J dropped 4 bases, with 11 bases sitting between them. There are 13 residues in the CDR3.

The chain is built from TRBV29-1 and TRBJ2-7; tentative D call: TRBD2 (8 bases). The CDR3 has 13 residues. V was trimmed by 3 bases and J by 7 bases, leaving 16 bases between them. The germline CDR1 and CDR2 sequences are SQVTM and ANQGSEA. CDR3 sequence reads: CSVDRGTGGEQYF. CDR3 coding DNA: TGCAGCGTTGACAGGGGGACGGGGGGGGAGCAGTACTTC.

The rearrangement links TRBV4-1 to TRBJ2-6, with 9 bases lining up with TRBD1. The CDR3 totals 19 residues. Germline V lookup: CDR1 MGHRA, CDR2 YSYEKL. The junction had 11 bases not matched to a gene; V was cut back by 5 bases and J by 0 bases. The chain's CDR3 is CASSFPDRGKYSGANVLTF. Here the CDR3 DNA reads TGCGCCAGCAGCTTCCCGGACAGGGGCAAATACTCTGGGGCCAACGTCCTGACTTTC.

CDR3 nucleotide sequence: TGCAGCGTTGCTGTGGGCGGGGAGACCCAGTACTTC. Amino acid sequence: CSVAVGGETQYF. The chain uses TRBV29-1 and TRBJ2-5; the D gene is possibly TRBD2 (5 bases). The CDR3 has 12 amino acids. The V gene's germline CDR1 is SQVTM and CDR2 ANQGSEA. V lost 4 bases and J 5 bases, leaving 11 bases between the germline ends.

This clonotype was seen a few times. The V and J genes are TRBV3-1 and TRBJ2-5; no clear D. The V gene's germline CDR1 is LGHDT and CDR2 YNNKEL (reference sequence). V lost 1 base and J 2 bases, leaving 2 bases between the germline ends. The CDR3 sequence is 12 residues long. The CDR3 nucleotides read TGTGCCAGCAGCCAAGCTCAAGAGACCCAGTACTTC. Translated: CASSQAQETQYF.

This clonotype was seen only a few times. This sequence joins TRBV11-2 and TRBJ2-3, with a tentative D call TRBD2 (5 bases). Germline V gene data show CDR1 as SGHAT and CDR2 as FQNNGV. The V gene lost 7 bases and the J gene lost 0 bases, with 11 bases spanning the gap. The CDR3 spans 14 residues. The CDR3 nucleotides read TGTGCCAGCAACGGAGGACCTAGCACAGATACGCAGTATTTT. This codes for CASNGGPSTDTQYF.

V is TRBV7-9 and J is TRBJ1-2; D is ambiguous. The germline V gene has CDR1 SEHNR and CDR2 FQNEAQ (reference sequence). Trimming shortened V by 2 bases and J by 4 bases, and 11 bases separated the two germline ends. This CDR3 region has 14 residues. CDR3 coding DNA: TGTGCCAGCAGCTTATACCGGCTCGGCTATGGCTACACCTTC. This sequence encodes CASSLYRLGYGYTF.

The CDR3 DNA follows: TGTGCCAGCAGTGAGGAGACATATTATAGCAATCAGCCCCAGCATTTT. Protein: CASSEETYYSNQPQHF. The rearrangement links TRBV2 to TRBJ1-5; unclear D gene. CDR3 length: 16 amino acids. In germline, CDR1 is SNHLY, CDR2 FYNNEI. V lost 3 bases and J lost 0, with 12 bases in between.

The CDR3: CATVELGNYGYTF. The CDR3 DNA is TGTGCCACCGTCGAGCTGGGGAACTATGGCTACACCTTC. The rearrangement joins TRBV10-3 to TRBJ1-2; no firm D call. CDR3 size: 13 residues. V was shortened by 10 bases and J by 2 bases, with 14 bases between the two germline ends. CDR1 ENHRY and CDR2 SYGVKD come from the germline V gene.